This T cell receptor beta chain was obtained from a study of CD8 T cells in Susac syndrome. RNA in amounts of about 0.45 to 1 ug was reverse transcribed with random hexamers. An immunoSEQ multiplex PCR amplified TCR beta CDR3 over 54 Vbeta and 13 Jbeta. TCRdb processed the immunoSEQ multiplex PCR reads anew with MiXCR; each CDR3 protein has one entry. The table has some 120,000 distinct CDR3 sequences, around 92% seen once. Germline V gene lookup returns CDR1 SEHNR and CDR2 FQNEAQ (reference sequence). Trimming removed 5 bases from V and 2 bases from J, with 19 bases in between. The CDR3 is 17 residues long. CD8+ and CD4+ T cells taken from blood had their TCR beta sequenced. Healthy donors, matched for age and sex, constituted the control group. Bulk CD8+ and CD4+ cells came from magnetic negative isolation; CD8+ TEMRA by FACS.

This receptor was identified in a human donor in good health. The chain carries TRBV7-9 and TRBJ1-5; tentative D call: TRBD1 (5 bases). Sequencing input: CD8+ T cells from PBMCs. CDR3 sequence reads: CASSLEGLGTGNQPQHF. The DNA of the CDR3 is TGTGCCAGCAGCCTGGAGGGGTTGGGGACTGGCAATCAGCCCCAGCATTTT.